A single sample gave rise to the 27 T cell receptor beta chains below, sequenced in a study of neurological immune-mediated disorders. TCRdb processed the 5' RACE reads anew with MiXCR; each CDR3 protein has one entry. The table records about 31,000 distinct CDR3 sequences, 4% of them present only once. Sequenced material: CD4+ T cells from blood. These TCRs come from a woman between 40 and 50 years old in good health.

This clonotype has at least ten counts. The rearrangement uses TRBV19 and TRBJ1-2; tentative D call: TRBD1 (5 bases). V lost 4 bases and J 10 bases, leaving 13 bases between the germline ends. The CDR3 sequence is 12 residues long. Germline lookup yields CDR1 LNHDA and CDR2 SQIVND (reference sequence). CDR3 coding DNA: TGTGCCAGTAGTACAGTTGCGGGGGACTACACCTTC. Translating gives CASSTVAGDYTF.

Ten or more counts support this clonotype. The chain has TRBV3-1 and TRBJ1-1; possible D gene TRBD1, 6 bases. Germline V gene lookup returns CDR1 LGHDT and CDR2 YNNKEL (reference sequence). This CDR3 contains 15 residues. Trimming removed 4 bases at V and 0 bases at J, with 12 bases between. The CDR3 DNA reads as TGTGCCAGCAGCCCGAGGGGGGTAATGAACACTGAAGCTTTCTTT. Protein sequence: CASSPRGVMNTEAFF.

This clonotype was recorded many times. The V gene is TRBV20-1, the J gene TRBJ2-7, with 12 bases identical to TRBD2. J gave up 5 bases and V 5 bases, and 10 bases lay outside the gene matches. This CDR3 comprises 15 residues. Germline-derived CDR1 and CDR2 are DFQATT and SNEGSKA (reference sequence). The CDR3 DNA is TGCAGTGCTCCGAGGACTAGCGGGACGGGCGACGAGCAGTACTTC. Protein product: CSAPRTSGTGDEQYF.

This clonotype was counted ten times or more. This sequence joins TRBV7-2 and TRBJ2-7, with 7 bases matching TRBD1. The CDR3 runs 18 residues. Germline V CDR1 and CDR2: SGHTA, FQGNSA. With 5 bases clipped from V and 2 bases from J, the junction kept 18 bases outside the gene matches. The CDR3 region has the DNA TGTGCCAGCAGCCACTTACGTACCCGTAAGGGGGCCCCCTACGAGCAGTACTTC. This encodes CASSHLRTRKGAPYEQYF.

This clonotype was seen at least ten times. This CDR3 is CSGRTGLSSYNEQFF. CDR3 bases: TGCAGCGGCAGGACAGGGCTGAGCTCCTACAATGAGCAGTTCTTC. This chain connects TRBV29-1 to TRBJ2-1, with 8 positions matching TRBD1. V was clipped by 7 bases and J by 0 bases; unmatched bases: 8. CDR3 size: 15 residues. Germline CDR1 SQVTM, CDR2 ANQGSEA.

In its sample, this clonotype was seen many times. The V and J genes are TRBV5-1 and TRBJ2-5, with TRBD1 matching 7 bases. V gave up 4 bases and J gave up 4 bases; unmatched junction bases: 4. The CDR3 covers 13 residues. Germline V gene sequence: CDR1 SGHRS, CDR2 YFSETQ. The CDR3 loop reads CASSVDRRETQYF. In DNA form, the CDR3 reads TGCGCCAGCAGCGTGGACAGGAGAGAGACCCAGTACTTC.

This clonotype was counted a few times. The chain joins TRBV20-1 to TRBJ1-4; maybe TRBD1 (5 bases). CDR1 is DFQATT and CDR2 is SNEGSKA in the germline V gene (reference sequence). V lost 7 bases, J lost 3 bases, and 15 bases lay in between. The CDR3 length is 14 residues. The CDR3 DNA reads TGCAGTGTGCGTCCCGGGGCAGCTAATGAAAAACTGTTTTTT. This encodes CSVRPGAANEKLFF.

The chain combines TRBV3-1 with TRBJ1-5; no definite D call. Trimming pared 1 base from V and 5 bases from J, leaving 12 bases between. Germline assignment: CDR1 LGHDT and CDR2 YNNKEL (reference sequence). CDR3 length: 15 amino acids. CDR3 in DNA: TGTGCCAGCAGCCAAGGCTCGGGAAGTGATCAGCCCCAGCATTTT. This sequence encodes CASSQGSGSDQPQHF.

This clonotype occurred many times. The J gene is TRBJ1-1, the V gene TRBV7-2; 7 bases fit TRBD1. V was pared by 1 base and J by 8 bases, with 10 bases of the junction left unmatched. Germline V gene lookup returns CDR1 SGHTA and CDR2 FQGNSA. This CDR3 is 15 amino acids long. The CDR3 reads CASSLDGLGGGEAFF. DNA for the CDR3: TGTGCCAGCAGCTTAGATGGCCTAGGGGGCGGGGAAGCTTTCTTT.

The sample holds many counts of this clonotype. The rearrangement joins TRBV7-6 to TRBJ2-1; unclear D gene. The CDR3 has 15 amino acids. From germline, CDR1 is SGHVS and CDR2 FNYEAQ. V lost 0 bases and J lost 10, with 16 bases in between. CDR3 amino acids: CASSLAAQWTAEQFF. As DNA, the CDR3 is TGTGCCAGCAGCTTAGCCGCGCAATGGACGGCAGAGCAGTTCTTC.

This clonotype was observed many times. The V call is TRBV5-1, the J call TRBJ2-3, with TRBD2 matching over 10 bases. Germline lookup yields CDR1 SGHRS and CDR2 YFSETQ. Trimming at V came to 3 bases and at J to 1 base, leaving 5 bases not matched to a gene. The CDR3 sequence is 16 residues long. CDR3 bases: TGCGCCAGCAGCTCCACTAGCGGGAAGGGCACAGATACGCAGTATTTT. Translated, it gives CASSSTSGKGTDTQYF.

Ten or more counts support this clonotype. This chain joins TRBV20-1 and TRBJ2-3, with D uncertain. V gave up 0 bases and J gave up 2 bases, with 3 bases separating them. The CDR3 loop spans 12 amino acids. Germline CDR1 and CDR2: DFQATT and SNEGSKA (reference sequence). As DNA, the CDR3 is TGCAGTGCTAGAGATGACACAGATACGCAGTATTTT. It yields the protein CSARDDTDTQYF.

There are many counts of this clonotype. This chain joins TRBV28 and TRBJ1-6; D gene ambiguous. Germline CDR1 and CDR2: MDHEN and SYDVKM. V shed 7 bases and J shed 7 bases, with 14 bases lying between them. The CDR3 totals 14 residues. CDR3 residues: CASKNTPSNSPLHF. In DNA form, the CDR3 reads TGTGCCAGCAAAAACACCCCGTCAAATTCACCCCTCCACTTT.

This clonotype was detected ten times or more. The CDR3 sequence is CASSLGQGAYNEQFF. Here the CDR3 DNA reads TGTGCCAGCAGCTTGGGACAGGGGGCTTACAATGAGCAGTTCTTC. The chain has TRBV5-5 and TRBJ2-1, with TRBD1 matching 10 bases. The CDR3 is 15 residues long. V lost 0 bases and J lost 4; bases outside the gene matches: 1. Germline V gene data show CDR1 as SGHKS and CDR2 as YYEKEE (reference sequence).

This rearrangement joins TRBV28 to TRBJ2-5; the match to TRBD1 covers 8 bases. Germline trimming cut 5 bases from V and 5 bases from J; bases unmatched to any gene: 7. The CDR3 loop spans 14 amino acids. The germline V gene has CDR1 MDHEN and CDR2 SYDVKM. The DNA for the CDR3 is TGTGCCAGCAGTCTCAGGGGGCTGGGCGAGACCCAGTACTTC. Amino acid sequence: CASSLRGLGETQYF.

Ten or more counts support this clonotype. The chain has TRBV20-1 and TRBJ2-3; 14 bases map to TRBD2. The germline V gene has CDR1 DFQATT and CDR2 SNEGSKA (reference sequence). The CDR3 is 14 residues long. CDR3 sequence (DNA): TGCATTTCTGGACTAGCGGGAGGTGGAGATACGCAGTATTTT. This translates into CISGLAGGGDTQYF.

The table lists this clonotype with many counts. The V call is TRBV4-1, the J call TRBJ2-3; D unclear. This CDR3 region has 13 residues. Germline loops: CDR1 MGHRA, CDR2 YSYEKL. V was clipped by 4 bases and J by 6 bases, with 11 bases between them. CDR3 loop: CASSLEGPDTQYF. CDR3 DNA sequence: TGCGCCAGCAGCCTGGAAGGGCCCGATACGCAGTATTTT.

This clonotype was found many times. The CDR3 DNA follows: TGTGCCAGCAGTTACTCGGCTGAAGCTTTCTTT. Its translation: CASSYSAEAFF. The chain combines TRBV6-2 or TRBV6-3 with TRBJ1-1; D gene unclear. This CDR3 region has 11 residues. CDR1 and CDR2 (germline): MNHEY, SVGEGT. V lost 0 bases and J lost 6, with 2 bases in between.

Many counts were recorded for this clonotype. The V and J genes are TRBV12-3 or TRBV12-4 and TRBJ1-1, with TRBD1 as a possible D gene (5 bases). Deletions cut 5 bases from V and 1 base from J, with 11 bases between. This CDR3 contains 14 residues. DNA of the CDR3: TGTGCCAGCAGTCTCCTCGGGGGGAACACTGAAGCTTTCTTT. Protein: CASSLLGGNTEAFF.

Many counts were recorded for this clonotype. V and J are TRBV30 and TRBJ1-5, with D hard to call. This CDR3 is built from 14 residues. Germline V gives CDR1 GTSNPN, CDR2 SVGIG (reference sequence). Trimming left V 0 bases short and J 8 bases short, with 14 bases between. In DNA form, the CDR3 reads TGTGCCTGGAGTGTAGGGCCTGGAACGAAGCCCCAGCATTTT. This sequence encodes CAWSVGPGTKPQHF.

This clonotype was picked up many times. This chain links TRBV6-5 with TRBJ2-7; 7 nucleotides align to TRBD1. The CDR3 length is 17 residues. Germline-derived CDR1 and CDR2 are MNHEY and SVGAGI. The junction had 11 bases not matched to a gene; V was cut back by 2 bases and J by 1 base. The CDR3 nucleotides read TGTGCCAGCAGTTACACGGCTCGACAGGGTTTTTCCTACGAGCAGTACTTC. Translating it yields CASSYTARQGFSYEQYF.

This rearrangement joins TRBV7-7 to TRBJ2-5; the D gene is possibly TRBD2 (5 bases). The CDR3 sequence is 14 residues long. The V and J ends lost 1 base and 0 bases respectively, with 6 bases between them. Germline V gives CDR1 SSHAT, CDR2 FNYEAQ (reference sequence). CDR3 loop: CASSLGLHQETQYF. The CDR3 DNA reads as TGTGCCAGCAGCTTAGGACTACACCAAGAGACCCAGTACTTC.

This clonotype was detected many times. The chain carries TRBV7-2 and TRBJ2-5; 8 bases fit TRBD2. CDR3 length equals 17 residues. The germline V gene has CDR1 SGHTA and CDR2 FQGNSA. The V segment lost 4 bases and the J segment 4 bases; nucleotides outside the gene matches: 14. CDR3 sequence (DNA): TGTGCCAGCAGCTCCACCCGGGGGGCGGGAGGTTCAGAGACCCAGTACTTC. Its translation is CASSSTRGAGGSETQYF.

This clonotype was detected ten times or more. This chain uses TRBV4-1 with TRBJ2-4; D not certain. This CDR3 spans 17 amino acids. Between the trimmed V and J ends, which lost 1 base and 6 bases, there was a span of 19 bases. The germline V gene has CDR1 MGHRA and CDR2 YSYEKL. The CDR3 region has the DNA TGCGCCAGCAGCCAAGGGCTCCGCTTCGACGGCACAAACATTCAGTACTTC. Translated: CASSQGLRFDGTNIQYF.

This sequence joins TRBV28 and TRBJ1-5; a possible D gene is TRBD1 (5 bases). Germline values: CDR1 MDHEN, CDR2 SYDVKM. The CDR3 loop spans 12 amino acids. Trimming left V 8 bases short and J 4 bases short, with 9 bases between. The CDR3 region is CASGQLNQPQHF. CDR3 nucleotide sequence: TGTGCCAGCGGACAACTAAATCAGCCCCAGCATTTT.

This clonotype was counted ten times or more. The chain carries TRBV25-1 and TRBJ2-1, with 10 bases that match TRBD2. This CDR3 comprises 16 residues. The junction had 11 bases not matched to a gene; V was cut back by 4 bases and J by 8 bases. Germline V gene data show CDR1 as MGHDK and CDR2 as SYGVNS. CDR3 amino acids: CASSASRASGSYEQFF. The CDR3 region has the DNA TGTGCCAGCAGTGCAAGCCGAGCTAGCGGGAGTTATGAGCAGTTCTTC.

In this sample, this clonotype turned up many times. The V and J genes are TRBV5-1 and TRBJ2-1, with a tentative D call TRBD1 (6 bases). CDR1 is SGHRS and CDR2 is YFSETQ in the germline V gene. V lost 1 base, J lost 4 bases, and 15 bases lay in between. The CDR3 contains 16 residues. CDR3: CASSLMGRDNYNEQFF. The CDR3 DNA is TGCGCCAGCAGCTTGATGGGCAGGGACAATTACAATGAGCAGTTCTTC.